These 16 T cell receptor beta chains came from one sample sequenced in a study of CD8+ T cells in alopecia areata. The treatment was: oral pan-JAK inhibitor, 5-10 mg twice daily. Sequencing used cDNA as its template, made by extracting RNA and reverse transcribing it. Sequencing was performed with immunoSEQ multiplex PCR; in TCRdb, only in-frame clones are kept and a portion is missing. Here the sample spans about 140,000 clones, 85% to 90% being singletons. The material was CD8+ T cells sorted from blood, obtained at week 4, from a patient treated with tofacitinib. The origin of the receptors is a human donor with alopecia areata.

The J gene is TRBJ2-7, the V gene TRBV4-1, with 13 positions matching TRBD2. From germline, CDR1 is MGHRA and CDR2 YSYEKL. This CDR3 is 17 amino acids long. Unmatched junction bases numbered 6, after V lost 0 bases and J lost 4 bases. The CDR3 loop reads CASSQDSGLAGRYEQYF. As DNA, the CDR3 is TGCGCCAGCAGCCAAGATTCGGGACTAGCGGGGCGATACGAGCAGTACTTC.

V gene TRBV5-1 combines with J gene TRBJ2-7; maybe TRBD1 (8 bases). CDR1 is SGHRS and CDR2 is YFSETQ in the germline V gene. The CDR3 contains 16 residues. With 4 bases removed from V and 5 bases from J, the gap between germline ends came to 22 bases. As DNA, the CDR3 is TGCGCCAGCAGCGGGGGGGACAGGTCGAATCTGGACGAGCAGTACTTC. Protein: CASSGGDRSNLDEQYF. The entire variable domain, with the rest obtained from reference TRBV5-1 and TRBJ2-7, is as follows: KAGVTQTPRYLIKTRGQQVTLSCSPISGHRSVSWYQQTPGQGLQFLFEYFSETQRNKGNFPGRFSGRQFSNSRSEMNVSTLELGDSALYLCASSGGDRSNLDEQYFGPGTRLTVT.

The chain combines TRBV4-1 with TRBJ2-7; TRBD2 matches 10 bases. The CDR3 consists of 16 residues. Germline loops: CDR1 MGHRA, CDR2 YSYEKL. The J segment lost 4 bases and the V segment lost 1 base, leaving 7 bases of the junction unmatched. The CDR3, as DNA: TGCGCCAGCAGCCAAGGTTCTAGCGGGAGTTTGTACGAGCAGTACTTC. Translating it yields CASSQGSSGSLYEQYF.

This clone showed up just a few times. The chain combines TRBV19 with TRBJ2-1, with 7 nucleotides matching TRBD1. The CDR3 sequence is 15 residues long. Trimming took 6 bases from V and 3 from J; bases not matched to a gene: 8. Germline CDR1 and CDR2: LNHDA and SQIVND (reference sequence). This chain's CDR3 is CASSLVGQNYNEQFF. In nucleotides, the CDR3 is TGTGCCAGTAGCCTCGTGGGACAGAACTACAATGAGCAGTTCTTC.

The gene calls are TRBV29-1 and TRBJ2-1, with D hard to call. This CDR3 is 11 amino acids long. From germline, CDR1 is SQVTM and CDR2 ANQGSEA. The V end was cut by 6 bases, the J end by 10 bases, with 13 bases between. The CDR3 region has the DNA TGCAGCGTCCAAGCACGGAGCGAGCAGTTCTTC. Protein product: CSVQARSEQFF.

The V gene is TRBV7-8, the J gene TRBJ2-7; 9 bases are a match to TRBD1. The CDR3 sequence is 15 residues long. Germline V gene lookup returns CDR1 SGHVS and CDR2 FQNEAQ. The trim removed 5 bases at V and 5 bases at J, leaving 10 bases unmatched. The CDR3 bases are TGTGCCAGCAGCCCTCCCGGGACAGGGATCCACGAGCAGTACTTC. Its protein is CASSPPGTGIHEQYF.

The CDR3 here is CASSPPRGNEQFF. Written as DNA, the CDR3 is TGTGCCAGCAGCCCCCCAAGGGGGAATGAGCAGTTCTTC. The chain has TRBV13 and TRBJ2-1, with D perhaps matching TRBD1 (6 bases). The CDR3 runs 13 residues. Germline CDR1 and CDR2: PRHDT and FYEKMQ (reference sequence). The V gene lost 5 bases and the J gene lost 7 bases, with 12 bases spanning the gap.

This clone was recorded only once. CDR3 DNA sequence: TGTGCCAGCAGCGCAGGGACTAGCTACTACGAGCAGTACTTC. It specifies CASSAGTSYYEQYF. The chain carries TRBV9 and TRBJ2-7; 9 bases match TRBD2. The germline V gene has CDR1 SGDLS and CDR2 YYNGEE. This CDR3 comprises 14 residues. V lost 3 bases and J lost 3; bases outside the gene matches: 4.

This clone was picked up one time. Other DNA sequences in this specimen translate into the identical CDR3. The rearrangement joins TRBV29-1 to TRBJ2-7; perhaps TRBD2 as D (6 bases). CDR1 is SQVTM, CDR2 ANQGSEA, per germline. This CDR3 spans 11 amino acids. With 3 bases removed from V and 3 bases from J, the gap between germline ends came to 6 bases. CDR3 DNA sequence: TGCAGCGTTGAGGACTACTACGAGCAGTACTTC. Its protein is CSVEDYYEQYF.

The chain joins TRBV4-1 to TRBJ2-1, with 7 nucleotides matching TRBD2. The germline V gene encodes CDR1 MGHRA and CDR2 YSYEKL. This CDR3 contains 15 residues. The ends lost 0 bases at V and 7 bases at J; junction bases unmatched: 6. Here the CDR3 reads CASSQELARRNEQFF. The CDR3 DNA sequence: TGCGCCAGCAGCCAAGAACTAGCGAGGAGGAATGAGCAGTTCTTC.

This clone was seen at least ten times. At the DNA level, this CDR3 is encoded by other sequences in the same sample as well. J is TRBJ2-1 and V is TRBV19, with TRBD2 matching 10 bases. Germline V lookup: CDR1 LNHDA, CDR2 SQIVND (reference sequence). Losses at the gene ends were 8 bases for V and 4 bases for J; bases not matched to a gene: 5. The length of the CDR3 is 14 residues. The DNA of the CDR3 is TGTGCCAGTTCCAGCGGGGGGGATTACAATGAGCAGTTCTTC. It is translated as CASSSGGDYNEQFF.

The rearrangement uses TRBV25-1 and TRBJ2-3, with D perhaps TRBD1 (5 bases). CDR3 length: 16 residues. Germline CDR1 MGHDK, CDR2 SYGVNS. V was shortened by 3 bases and J by 0 bases, with 13 bases between the two germline ends. The CDR3 reads CASSDKQGGSTDTQYF. The CDR3, as DNA: TGTGCCAGCAGTGATAAGCAGGGCGGAAGCACAGATACGCAGTATTTT.

This clone was seen once. V gene TRBV4-1 combines with J gene TRBJ2-7; 11 bases agree with TRBD2. This CDR3 contains 16 residues. The germline gives CDR1 MGHRA, CDR2 YSYEKL. The V segment lost 0 bases and the J segment 4 bases; nucleotides outside the gene matches: 5. The CDR3 is CASSQESLAGVYEQYF. In DNA form, the CDR3 reads TGCGCCAGCAGCCAAGAGTCACTAGCGGGAGTGTACGAGCAGTACTTC.

The chain employs TRBV9 and TRBJ2-1; a weak D match, TRBD2 (5 bases). V dropped 4 bases and J dropped 9 bases, with 23 bases sitting between them. Germline V gene data show CDR1 as SGDLS and CDR2 as YYNGEE. This CDR3 has 16 residues. The CDR3: CASSPSWRTEGSEQFF. CDR3 nucleotides: TGTGCCAGCAGCCCATCGTGGAGGACTGAGGGAAGTGAGCAGTTCTTC.

The V call is TRBV7-9, the J call TRBJ1-2; unclear D gene. V lost 2 bases and J 7 bases, leaving 20 bases between the germline ends. The CDR3 sequence is 16 residues long. Per the germline V gene, CDR1 is SEHNR and CDR2 is FQNEAQ (reference sequence). CDR3 sequence (DNA): TGTGCCAGCAGCTTAAGTAGTGGCGGGGAAAGGCGTGGCTACACCTTC. This gives the protein CASSLSSGGERRGYTF.

The rearrangement links TRBV29-1 to TRBJ2-1; no definite D call. Germline values: CDR1 SQVTM, CDR2 ANQGSEA. The V gene lost 2 bases and the J gene lost 0 bases, with 11 bases spanning the gap. CDR3 length: 15 amino acids. CDR3 in amino acids: CSVEQPPSSYNEQFF. In DNA, the CDR3 is TGCAGCGTTGAACAGCCCCCTAGCTCCTACAATGAGCAGTTCTTC.